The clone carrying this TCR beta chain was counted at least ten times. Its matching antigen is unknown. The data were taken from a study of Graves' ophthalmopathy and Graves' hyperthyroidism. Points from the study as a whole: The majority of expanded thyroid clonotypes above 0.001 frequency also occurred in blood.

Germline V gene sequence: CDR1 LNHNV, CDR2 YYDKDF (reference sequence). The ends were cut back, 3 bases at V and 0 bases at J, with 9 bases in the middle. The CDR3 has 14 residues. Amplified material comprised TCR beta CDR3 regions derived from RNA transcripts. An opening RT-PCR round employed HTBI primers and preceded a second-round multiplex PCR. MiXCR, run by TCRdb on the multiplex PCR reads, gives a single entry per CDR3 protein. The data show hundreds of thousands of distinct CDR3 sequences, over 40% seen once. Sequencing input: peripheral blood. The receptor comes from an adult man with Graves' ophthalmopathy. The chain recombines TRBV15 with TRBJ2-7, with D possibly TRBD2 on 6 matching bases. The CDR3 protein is CATSSAGSSYEQYF. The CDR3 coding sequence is TGTGCCACCAGCAGCGCCGGGAGCTCCTACGAGCAGTACTTC.